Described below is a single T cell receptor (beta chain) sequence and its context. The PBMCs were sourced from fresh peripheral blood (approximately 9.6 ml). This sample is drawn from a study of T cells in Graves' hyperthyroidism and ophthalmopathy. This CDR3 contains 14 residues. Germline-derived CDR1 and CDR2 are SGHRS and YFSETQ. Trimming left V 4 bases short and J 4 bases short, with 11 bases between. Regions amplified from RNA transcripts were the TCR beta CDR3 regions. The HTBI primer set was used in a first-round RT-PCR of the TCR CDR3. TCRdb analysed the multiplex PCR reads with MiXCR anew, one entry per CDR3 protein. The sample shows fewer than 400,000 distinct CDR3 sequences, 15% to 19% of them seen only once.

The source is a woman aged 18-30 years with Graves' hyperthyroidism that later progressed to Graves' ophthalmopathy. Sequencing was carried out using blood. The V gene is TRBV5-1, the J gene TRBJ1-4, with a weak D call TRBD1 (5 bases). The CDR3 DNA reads TGCGCCAGCAGCCATGACAGTAGTAATGAAAAACTGTTTTTT. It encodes CASSHDSSNEKLFF.